What follows are 24 T cell receptor beta chains derived from one specimen sequenced in a study of cytomegalovirus exposure and HLA in healthy donors. Profiled with immunoSEQ multiplex PCR; TCRdb holds only in-frame clones, not every one. The data contain 300,000 to 400,000 clones, 70% to 90% of them singletons. The sample taken for sequencing was PBMCs. Receptors originate from a woman aged 18-29 years in good health and CMV-seronegative.

This chain links TRBV30 with TRBJ2-7; maybe TRBD1 (5 bases). The V end was cut by 1 base, the J end by 3 bases, with 16 bases between. Looked up from germline, CDR1 is GTSNPN and CDR2 is SVGIG (reference sequence). The CDR3 length is 15 residues. The CDR3 spells CAWSAGLRADYEQYF. The CDR3 DNA follows: TGTGCCTGGAGTGCAGGGCTTCGGGCTGACTACGAGCAGTACTTC.

V usage is TRBV28 and J usage is TRBJ1-1; D not certain. Germline assignment: CDR1 MDHEN and CDR2 SYDVKM. CDR3 size: 14 residues. V was cut by 4 bases and J by 1 base, with 10 bases left in between. CDR3 sequence: CASSSPEENTEAFF. The CDR3 DNA follows: TGTGCCAGCAGTTCGCCAGAGGAGAACACTGAAGCTTTCTTT.

The chain joins TRBV29-1 to TRBJ2-5; 9 bases are shared with TRBD1. CDR3 length: 13 amino acids. Germline CDR1 SQVTM, CDR2 ANQGSEA. With V trimmed by 6 bases and J by 0 bases, 2 bases remained unmatched. The CDR3 region has the DNA TGCAGCGTCGGGACAGGGAACCAAGAGACCCAGTACTTC. This codes for CSVGTGNQETQYF.

The V call is TRBV5-1, the J call TRBJ1-1, with D tentatively TRBD1 (6 bases). Germline loops: CDR1 SGHRS, CDR2 YFSETQ. The V and J ends lost 3 bases and 0 bases respectively, with 9 bases between them. This CDR3 contains 14 residues. In nucleotides, the CDR3 is TGCGCCAGCAGCTGGGACACGGTGAACACTGAAGCTTTCTTT. Encoded protein: CASSWDTVNTEAFF. Combining the CDR3 with reference TRBV5-1 and TRBJ1-1 gives the whole variable domain KAGVTQTPRYLIKTRGQQVTLSCSPISGHRSVSWYQQTPGQGLQFLFEYFSETQRNKGNFPGRFSGRQFSNSRSEMNVSTLELGDSALYLCASSWDTVNTEAFFGQGTRLTVV.

The rearrangement uses TRBV28 and TRBJ1-5; 9 bases are shared with TRBD1. Germline V gives CDR1 MDHEN, CDR2 SYDVKM. This CDR3 comprises 15 residues. V lost 9 bases, J lost 1 base, and 7 bases stayed unmatched. The CDR3 nucleotides are TGTGCCAGTACAGGGGGCGGCCCAAGCAATCAGCCCCAGCATTTT. It yields the protein CASTGGGPSNQPQHF.

This clone was counted a few times. CDR3 DNA sequence: TGTGCCAGCAACGACAGGGGGCGCGGCGAGCAGTACTTC. As protein: CASNDRGRGEQYF. V is TRBV7-9 and J is TRBJ2-7; TRBD1 aligns across 10 bases. J was trimmed by 6 bases and V by 7 bases; bases with no gene match: 6. Per the germline V gene, CDR1 is SEHNR and CDR2 is FQNEAQ (reference sequence). The CDR3 loop spans 13 amino acids.

The chain is built from TRBV7-9 and TRBJ1-1; D remains unclear. Trimming took 5 bases from V and 3 from J, leaving 10 bases between them. This CDR3 comprises 13 residues. Germline assignment: CDR1 SEHNR and CDR2 FQNEAQ (reference sequence). Written as DNA, the CDR3 is TGTGCCAGCAGCCCACCTCTAGACACTGAAGCTTTCTTT. Protein sequence: CASSPPLDTEAFF.

This chain joins TRBV27 and TRBJ1-1; D gene uncertain. V was trimmed by 2 bases and J by 2 bases, leaving 6 bases between them. This CDR3 has 13 residues. Germline CDR1 is MNHEY and CDR2 is SMNVEV (reference sequence). CDR3: CASSLKPNTEAFF. CDR3 DNA: TGTGCCAGCAGTTTAAAGCCTAACACTGAAGCTTTCTTT.

The rearrangement joins TRBV4-2 to TRBJ2-1, with TRBD2 matching over 13 bases. This CDR3 spans 15 amino acids. Looked up from germline, CDR1 is LGHNA and CDR2 is YNFKEQ. After removal of 1 base from V and 6 bases from J, the junction contained 0 bases not matched to a gene. CDR3 residues: CASSQGLAGGNEQFF. The CDR3 region has the DNA TGTGCCAGCAGCCAAGGACTAGCGGGAGGCAATGAGCAGTTCTTC.

This chain connects TRBV18 to TRBJ2-7; tentatively, D is TRBD2 (6 bases). Between the trimmed V and J ends, which lost 2 bases and 2 bases, there was a span of 7 bases. Germline V CDR1 and CDR2: KGHSH, LQKENI. This CDR3 contains 13 residues. The CDR3 region is CASSPGLTYEQYF. DNA for the CDR3: TGTGCCAGCTCACCAGGACTAACCTACGAGCAGTACTTC.

V is TRBV5-1 and J is TRBJ2-1; 16 bases are a match to TRBD2. V was pared by 3 bases and J by 6 bases, with 3 bases of the junction left unmatched. The CDR3 sequence is 16 residues long. Germline V gives CDR1 SGHRS, CDR2 YFSETQ. The CDR3 spells CASSSGTSGGGNEQFF. The CDR3 DNA follows: TGCGCCAGCAGCTCAGGGACTAGCGGGGGGGGCAATGAGCAGTTCTTC. The full variable domain, completed using reference TRBV5-1 and TRBJ2-1, is KAGVTQTPRYLIKTRGQQVTLSCSPISGHRSVSWYQQTPGQGLQFLFEYFSETQRNKGNFPGRFSGRQFSNSRSEMNVSTLELGDSALYLCASSSGTSGGGNEQFFGPGTRLTVL.

The J gene is TRBJ1-1, the V gene TRBV28; no clear D gene. This CDR3 region has 13 residues. V gave up 6 bases and J gave up 4 bases, with 12 bases separating them. The germline V gene has CDR1 MDHEN and CDR2 SYDVKM. Here the CDR3 DNA reads TGTGCCAGCAGCTTCTTTGGAGGCACTGAAGCTTTCTTT. Protein: CASSFFGGTEAFF.

The J gene is TRBJ2-7, the V gene TRBV6-1; 9 bases map to TRBD1. Germline CDR1 reads MNHNS; CDR2 reads SASEGT. After removal of 2 bases from V and 1 base from J, the junction contained 6 bases not matched to a gene. The CDR3 covers 16 residues. The CDR3 protein is CASSEPGQGWSYEQYF. CDR3 coding DNA: TGTGCCAGCAGTGAACCTGGACAGGGGTGGTCCTACGAGCAGTACTTC.

In this sample, this clone turned up once. The V and J genes are TRBV18 and TRBJ2-5; 8 positions agree with TRBD1. CDR1 and CDR2 (germline): KGHSH, LQKENI. Trimming at V came to 3 bases and at J to 2 bases, leaving 5 bases not matched to a gene. The CDR3 runs to 15 residues. CDR3 protein: CASSPIRQGQETQYF. CDR3 nucleotides: TGTGCCAGCTCACCTATCCGACAGGGGCAAGAGACCCAGTACTTC. The full variable domain, completed using reference TRBV18 and TRBJ2-5, is NAGVMQNPRHLVRRRGQEARLRCSPMKGHSHVYWYRQLPEEGLKFMVYLQKENIIDESGMPKERFSAEFPKEGPSILRIQQVVRGDSAAYFCASSPIRQGQETQYFGPGTRLLVL.

This chain links TRBV5-1 with TRBJ1-3, with D unresolved. The CDR3 extends over 14 amino acids. V lost 0 bases and J lost 0, with 4 bases in between. Germline values: CDR1 SGHRS, CDR2 YFSETQ. In DNA, the CDR3 is TGCGCCAGCAGCTTGGCCAACTCTGGAAACACCATATATTTT. Encoded protein: CASSLANSGNTIYF.

This chain links TRBV13 with TRBJ2-3, with 8 bases fitting TRBD1. The germline CDR1 and CDR2 sequences are PRHDT and FYEKMQ (reference sequence). The V gene end was trimmed by 5 bases and the J gene end by 3 bases; junction bases not matched to a gene: 10. The CDR3 contains 16 residues. CDR3 amino acids: CASSPDRGISTDTQYF. The CDR3 bases are TGTGCCAGCAGCCCAGACAGGGGAATAAGTACAGATACGCAGTATTTT. Variable domain in full (rest from reference TRBV13 and TRBJ2-3): AAGVIQSPRHLIKEKRETATLKCYPIPRHDTVYWYQQGPGQDPQFLISFYEKMQSDKGSIPDRFSAQQFSDYHSELNMSSLELGDSALYFCASSPDRGISTDTQYFGPGTRLTVL.

The V gene is TRBV6-1, the J gene TRBJ2-7; tentative D call: TRBD2 (5 bases). Trimming stripped 6 bases from V and 3 bases from J, with 6 bases between. The CDR3 loop spans 11 amino acids. In germline, CDR1 is MNHNS, CDR2 SASEGT. The CDR3 bases are TGTGCCAGCAGCGACTACTACGAGCAGTACTTC. Translated, it gives CASSDYYEQYF.

The chain has TRBV28 and TRBJ2-1; possible D gene TRBD1, 5 bases. Trimming removed 7 bases from V and 5 bases from J, with 15 bases in between. Germline CDR1 MDHEN, CDR2 SYDVKM. The CDR3 runs 14 residues. In DNA, the CDR3 is TGTGCCAGCACCCCGGCAGGGATCCACAATGAGCAGTTCTTC. Amino acid sequence: CASTPAGIHNEQFF.

The V gene is TRBV2, the J gene TRBJ2-7, with TRBD2 identical over 9 bases. V lost 6 bases and J lost 5; bases outside the gene matches: 8. CDR3 length: 14 residues. CDR1 and CDR2 from the germline V gene are SNHLY and FYNNEI. CDR3 sequence reads: CASRGLAGLNEQYF. The CDR3 DNA follows: TGTGCCAGCAGGGGGCTAGCGGGGCTGAACGAGCAGTACTTC.

This chain joins TRBV5-1 and TRBJ2-1; TRBD2 is a possible D gene (7 bases). The CDR3 is made up of 15 amino acids. Trimming took off 2 bases at V and 7 bases at J, with 16 bases between the two ends. CDR1 is SGHRS and CDR2 is YFSETQ in the germline V gene. The CDR3 DNA sequence: TGCGCCAGCAGCTTCCCGGGGAGGGGGTCAAATGAGCAGTTCTTC. Translated: CASSFPGRGSNEQFF.

The chain links TRBV5-5 to TRBJ2-7, with a possible D match to TRBD1 (5 bases). V lost 4 bases, J lost 1 base, and 27 bases lay in between. The CDR3 is made up of 19 amino acids. CDR1 SGHKS and CDR2 YYEKEE come from the germline V gene (reference sequence). The CDR3 coding sequence is TGTGCCAGCAGCCGTGGCTTAGAATTCGCAAGGGGCCCTTCCTACGAGCAGTACTTC. Its translation is CASSRGLEFARGPSYEQYF.

The chain carries TRBV5-1 and TRBJ2-3, with TRBD1 as a possible D gene (5 bases). The CDR3 extends over 19 amino acids. Trimming took off 6 bases at V and 1 base at J, with 27 bases between the two ends. Germline CDR1 is SGHRS and CDR2 is YFSETQ. CDR3 DNA: TGCGCCAGCACCTCCCCCATCTTACAGGTTGGGGAAGGCACAGATACGCAGTATTTT. Protein product: CASTSPILQVGEGTDTQYF.

The genes are TRBV5-8 and TRBJ1-5; D is undetermined. CDR3 length: 16 residues. V lost 6 bases, J lost 0 bases, and 16 bases lay in between. Germline V lookup: CDR1 SGHTS, CDR2 YDEGEE. CDR3 residues: CASNPGWVNSNQPQHF. The CDR3 bases are TGTGCCAGCAACCCGGGTTGGGTCAATAGCAATCAGCCCCAGCATTTT.

The chain employs TRBV29-1 and TRBJ2-3; 7 nucleotides line up with TRBD2. Germline V lookup: CDR1 SQVTM, CDR2 ANQGSEA. This CDR3 has 16 amino acids. The V and J ends lost 3 bases and 1 base, in that order; junction bases with no gene match: 10. The CDR3 sequence is CSVEGQGGGGTDTQYF. In DNA, the CDR3 is TGCAGCGTTGAGGGGCAGGGCGGGGGAGGCACAGATACGCAGTATTTT.